The clone carrying this T cell receptor beta chain was seen a handful of times. What it recognizes is unknown. The data stem from a study of beta chain features in type 1 diabetes. For the study at large: Healthy donors resembled patients in age, gender and cell yields.

Study-level points and caveats: Significant though moderate, a shortening of TCRB CDR3s appeared in all four CD4+ subsets of Type 1 diabetes patients. Individuals with type 1 diabetes displayed fewer insertions and more deletions at VDJ junctions.

Expressed TCRB transcripts were sequenced because the isolated RNA had all been reverse transcribed beforehand. The repertoire was sequenced with immunoSEQ multiplex PCR; TCRdb's copy has only in-frame clones and lacks some. The data show hundreds of thousands of clones, approximately 11% seen once. The CDR3 totals 15 residues. Per germline, CDR1 LNHDA and CDR2 SQIVND (reference sequence). The V gene lost 6 bases and the J gene lost 2 bases, with 14 bases spanning the gap. The TCR originated in a man aged 25-40 years with type 1 diabetes. The sample was naive CD4+ T cells from blood. The chain employs TRBV19 and TRBJ1-5; tentative D call: TRBD1 (5 bases). Written as DNA, the CDR3 is TGTGCCAGTAGATCGGGGGTCTATCGCAATCAGCCCCAGCATTTT. Translated: CASRSGVYRNQPQHF.